What follows are 27 T cell receptor beta chains derived from one specimen sequenced in a study of shared clonotypes between healthy human individuals. Repertoires were generated with immunoSEQ multiplex PCR, while TCRdb's copy carries only in-frame clones and drops some. Seen here are 1 million to 1.2 million clones, about 80% observed once, and the top ten hold about 0.89%. Input material: memory CD4+ T cells from PBMCs. Subset reported: CD45RA-negative fraction. These receptors were collected from a man between 18 and 29 years old in good health. Some clones in this sample may be carry-over from other donors' samples.

This clone showed up just a few times. J is TRBJ1-5 and V is TRBV6-5, with D possibly being TRBD1 (5 bases). V lost 2 bases to trimming and J lost 6 bases, with 8 bases between them. The CDR3 spans 13 residues. Germline assignment: CDR1 MNHEY and CDR2 SVGAGI. Written as DNA, the CDR3 is TGTGCCAGCAGTTACGAGGGGATTCAGCCCCAGCATTTT. Its protein is CASSYEGIQPQHF.

This chain joins TRBV5-1 and TRBJ2-7, with a weak D call TRBD1 (7 bases). The CDR3 is made up of 17 amino acids. CDR1 and CDR2 (germline): SGHRS, YFSETQ. V was shortened by 4 bases and J by 0 bases, with 20 bases between the two germline ends. The CDR3 nucleotides read TGCGCCAGCAGCGATGGTCATTCAGGGGGGAGCTCCTACGAGCAGTACTTC. It translates to CASSDGHSGGSSYEQYF.

CDR3 in amino acids: CAISPMLQGADAEAFF. Here the CDR3 DNA reads TGTGCCATCTCTCCAATGCTACAGGGTGCAGACGCTGAAGCTTTCTTT. The chain combines TRBV10-3 with TRBJ1-1, with D perhaps matching TRBD1 (6 bases). The CDR3 is 16 amino acids. In germline, CDR1 is ENHRY, CDR2 SYGVKD. Between the trimmed V and J ends, which lost 8 bases and 6 bases, there was a span of 25 bases.

This chain links TRBV6-6 with TRBJ2-5, with D tentatively TRBD2 (6 bases). Germline V CDR1 and CDR2: MNHNY, SVGAGI (reference sequence). V was clipped by 7 bases and J by 4 bases, with 13 bases between them. There are 13 residues in the CDR3. CDR3 coding DNA: TGTGCCAGCACCCAATCCGGGAGAGAGACCCAGTACTTC. It encodes CASTQSGRETQYF.

This chain links TRBV6-1 with TRBJ1-1; D gene unclear. Between the trimmed V and J ends, which lost 2 bases and 1 base, there was a span of 8 bases. The germline V gene encodes CDR1 MNHNS and CDR2 SASEGT. The CDR3 runs 14 residues. The CDR3 sequence is CASSETRSNTEAFF. The CDR3 coding sequence is TGTGCCAGCAGTGAAACCCGGTCGAACACTGAAGCTTTCTTT.

The chain joins TRBV15 to TRBJ2-6; D may be TRBD2 (6 bases). Per germline, CDR1 LNHNV and CDR2 YYDKDF (reference sequence). The CDR3 runs 20 residues. The V end lost 0 bases, the J end lost 2 bases, and 20 bases lay between the germline ends. In DNA form, the CDR3 reads TGTGCCACCAGCAGAGATGGGAGGCAGGCAGGCCTCCCTGGGGCCAACGTCCTGACTTTC. This encodes CATSRDGRQAGLPGANVLTF.

A few counts support this clone. This chain uses TRBV5-1 with TRBJ2-7; no clear D gene. Germline values: CDR1 SGHRS, CDR2 YFSETQ. The CDR3 sequence is 13 residues long. V lost 4 bases, J lost 6 bases, and 14 bases lay in between. The CDR3 sequence is CASSEFKWGEQYF. CDR3 bases: TGCGCCAGCAGCGAATTCAAATGGGGCGAGCAGTACTTC.

The J gene is TRBJ1-2, the V gene TRBV28; 12 bases line up with TRBD1. The germline V gene has CDR1 MDHEN and CDR2 SYDVKM. The CDR3 consists of 18 residues. V was pared by 6 bases and J by 4 bases, with 15 bases of the junction left unmatched. The CDR3 region is CASRLLPGQGAGSYGYTF. The CDR3 region has the DNA TGTGCCAGCAGACTTCTACCGGGACAGGGGGCAGGCAGCTATGGCTACACCTTC.

The rearrangement uses TRBV19 and TRBJ2-1, with 8 nucleotides matching TRBD2. Germline V gene data show CDR1 as LNHDA and CDR2 as SQIVND (reference sequence). The CDR3 runs to 16 residues. The V gene end was trimmed by 5 bases and the J gene end by 9 bases; junction bases not matched to a gene: 15. CDR3 DNA sequence: TGTGCCAGTAGTCCCGGGGGCGGGAGGTACGGTGGTGAGCAGTTCTTC. This translates into CASSPGGGRYGGEQFF.

This chain links TRBV9 with TRBJ2-2, with TRBD1 matching 7 bases. V shed 0 bases and J 4 bases; nucleotides not matched to a gene: 6. This CDR3 comprises 16 residues. From germline, CDR1 is SGDLS and CDR2 YYNGEE. CDR3 loop: CASSVGRDRSTGELFF. The CDR3 nucleotides read TGTGCCAGCAGCGTAGGCAGGGACAGATCCACCGGGGAGCTGTTTTTT.

The chain recombines TRBV15 with TRBJ1-4, with D possibly being TRBD1 (5 bases). The V gene's germline CDR1 is LNHNV and CDR2 YYDKDF (reference sequence). The CDR3 is 15 amino acids. Trimming took 5 bases from V and 2 from J, leaving 12 bases between them. For the CDR3, the DNA is TGTGCCACCAGCGAAGGACACTATACTAATGAAAAACTGTTTTTT. Translation: CATSEGHYTNEKLFF. The whole variable domain, filled in from reference TRBV15 and TRBJ1-4, reads DAMVIQNPRYQVTQFGKPVTLSCSQTLNHNVMYWYQQKSSQAPKLLFHYYDKDFNNEADTPDNFQSRRPNTSFCFLDIRSPGLGDTAMYLCATSEGHYTNEKLFFGSGTQLSVL.

The J gene is TRBJ2-5, the V gene TRBV4-2, with D tentatively TRBD2 (7 bases). Germline V CDR1 and CDR2: LGHNA, YNFKEQ. V lost 0 bases to trimming and J lost 3 bases, with 11 bases between them. The CDR3 contains 15 residues. CDR3 in amino acids: CASSQDRGGEETQYF. CDR3 nucleotides: TGTGCCAGCAGCCAAGATAGGGGGGGGGAAGAGACCCAGTACTTC.

The CDR3 region has the DNA TGTGCCACCAGCAACCCGTTGGTCAATCAGCCCCAGCATTTT. Its translation: CATSNPLVNQPQHF. J is TRBJ1-5 and V is TRBV15; D remains unclear. This CDR3 has 14 residues. Germline V gives CDR1 LNHNV, CDR2 YYDKDF (reference sequence). Trimming took 4 bases from V and 3 from J, leaving 10 bases between them.

This clone was counted ten times or more. Written as DNA, the CDR3 is TGTGCCAGCAGTCCCTCGGGAAACACCATATATTTT. This encodes CASSPSGNTIYF. This chain joins TRBV25-1 and TRBJ1-3, with D unclear. Trimming left V 5 bases short and J 4 bases short, with 6 bases between. Germline CDR1 MGHDK, CDR2 SYGVNS. The CDR3 consists of 12 residues.

The V call is TRBV5-1, the J call TRBJ2-7, with D possibly called TRBD1 or TRBD2 (5 bases each). In germline, CDR1 is SGHRS, CDR2 YFSETQ. The CDR3 is 15 residues long. V was clipped by 3 bases and J by 5 bases, with 18 bases between them. DNA for the CDR3: TGCGCCAGCAGCTACGCCTTTGGGGGAGCCAACGAGCAGTACTTC. This translates into CASSYAFGGANEQYF.

This clone was detected only once. The genes are TRBV19 and TRBJ2-7; D unresolved. The CDR3 extends over 14 amino acids. The germline V gene has CDR1 LNHDA and CDR2 SQIVND (reference sequence). Trimming removed 3 bases from V and 0 bases from J, with 9 bases in between. The CDR3 reads CASSIRLSSYEQYF. In DNA, the CDR3 is TGTGCCAGTAGTATTCGGCTTAGCTCCTACGAGCAGTACTTC.

In this sample, this clone turned up once. The chain combines TRBV7-3 with TRBJ2-1; TRBD2 is a possible D gene (6 bases). The V end lost 5 bases, the J end lost 2 bases, and 10 bases lay between the germline ends. The CDR3 runs to 14 residues. Germline V lookup: CDR1 SGHTA, CDR2 FQGTGA. Here the CDR3 DNA reads TGTGCCAGCAGCGAGCGGGTCGCCTACAATGAGCAGTTCTTC. Residues: CASSERVAYNEQFF.

J is TRBJ1-5 and V is TRBV7-9, with 9 bases that match TRBD1. In germline, CDR1 is SEHNR, CDR2 FQNEAQ (reference sequence). This CDR3 region has 15 residues. V lost 2 bases and J lost 4; bases outside the gene matches: 3. Written as DNA, the CDR3 is TGTGCCAGCAGCTTACGGGACAGGGTAAATCAGCCCCAGCATTTT. It encodes CASSLRDRVNQPQHF.

The chain uses TRBV10-3 and TRBJ2-5; 10 bases line up with TRBD2. The J segment lost 2 bases and the V segment lost 0 bases, leaving 0 bases of the junction unmatched. This CDR3 contains 15 residues. CDR1 and CDR2 from the germline V gene are ENHRY and SYGVKD. The DNA for the CDR3 is TGTGCCATCAGTGAGTCGGGACTAGCGCAAGAGACCCAGTACTTC. Translating gives CAISESGLAQETQYF.

J is TRBJ2-7 and V is TRBV27, with a weak D call TRBD1 (6 bases). This CDR3 is built from 17 residues. Trimming stripped 5 bases from V and 0 bases from J, with 20 bases between. CDR1 is MNHEY and CDR2 is SMNVEV in the germline V gene (reference sequence). DNA of the CDR3: TGTGCCAGCAGTCGACGAGGGGGAGCTTCCTTCTCCTACGAGCAGTACTTC. As protein: CASSRRGGASFSYEQYF.

The V and J genes are TRBV7-9 and TRBJ2-7; TRBD1 agrees at 9 bases. Unmatched junction bases numbered 11, after V lost 2 bases and J lost 6 bases. CDR1 is SEHNR, CDR2 FQNEAQ, per germline (reference sequence). The length of the CDR3 is 16 residues. The CDR3 coding sequence is TGTGCCAGCAGCTTACTGGGGACAGGGAAATTTAGCGAGCAGTACTTC. This sequence encodes CASSLLGTGKFSEQYF.

There are a few counts of this clone. The rearrangement joins TRBV29-1 to TRBJ1-1; D is undetermined. Germline V gives CDR1 SQVTM, CDR2 ANQGSEA. CDR3 length: 13 residues. The V end was cut by 3 bases, the J end by 1 base, with 9 bases between. CDR3 in amino acids: CSVEVGENTEAFF. As DNA, the CDR3 is TGCAGCGTTGAGGTTGGGGAGAACACTGAAGCTTTCTTT.

The chain uses TRBV4-3 and TRBJ2-7, with TRBD2 as a possible D gene (7 bases). This CDR3 is 14 amino acids long. The germline V gene encodes CDR1 LGHNA and CDR2 YSLEER. Trimming removed 0 bases from V and 6 bases from J, with 12 bases in between. The CDR3: CASSQDGGGGEQYF. CDR3 coding DNA: TGCGCCAGCAGCCAAGATGGGGGAGGGGGCGAGCAGTACTTC.

V is TRBV5-1 and J is TRBJ2-1; no clear D gene. The CDR3 length is 14 residues. V lost 0 bases, J lost 6 bases, and 10 bases lay in between. Germline values: CDR1 SGHRS, CDR2 YFSETQ. This chain's CDR3 is CASSLAVVGNEQFF. CDR3 DNA sequence: TGCGCCAGCAGCTTGGCGGTGGTAGGCAATGAGCAGTTCTTC.

The CDR3 loop reads CASSPRLAGMGDNEQFF. In DNA form, the CDR3 reads TGTGCCAGCTCACCGCGACTAGCGGGAATGGGCGACAATGAGCAGTTCTTC. The genes are TRBV18 and TRBJ2-1, with 11 bases matching TRBD2. With 3 bases clipped from V and 5 bases from J, the junction kept 9 bases outside the gene matches. The CDR3 covers 17 residues. Per germline, CDR1 KGHSH and CDR2 LQKENI.

The chain recombines TRBV11-2 with TRBJ2-7; the D is unclear. The CDR3 totals 12 residues. Per the germline V gene, CDR1 is SGHAT and CDR2 is FQNNGV. Trimming left V 0 bases short and J 5 bases short, with 5 bases between. The CDR3, as DNA: TGTGCCAGCAGCTTAGATGGAGACGAGCAGTACTTC. Its protein is CASSLDGDEQYF.

Worth noting for this clone: The same CDR3 is also encoded by other DNA sequences in this sample. The J gene is TRBJ1-5, the V gene TRBV6-1; 10 positions match TRBD1. This CDR3 is 14 amino acids long. The V gene end was trimmed by 4 bases and the J gene end by 6 bases; junction bases not matched to a gene: 3. Per germline, CDR1 MNHNS and CDR2 SASEGT. For the CDR3, the DNA is TGTGCCAGCAGTGTAGGACAGGGGGGTCAGCCCCAGCATTTT. Its protein product is CASSVGQGGQPQHF.